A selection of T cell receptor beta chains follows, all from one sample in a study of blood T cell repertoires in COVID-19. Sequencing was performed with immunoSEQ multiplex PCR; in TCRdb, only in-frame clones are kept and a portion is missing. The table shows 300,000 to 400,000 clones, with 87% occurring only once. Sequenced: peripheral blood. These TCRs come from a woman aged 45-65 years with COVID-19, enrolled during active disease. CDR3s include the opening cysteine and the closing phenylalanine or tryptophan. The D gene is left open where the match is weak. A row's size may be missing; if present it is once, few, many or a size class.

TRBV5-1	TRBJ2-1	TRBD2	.	TGCGCCAGCAGTGGGGGAGGGTGGCGCAATGAGCAGTTCTTC	CASSGGGWRNEQFF
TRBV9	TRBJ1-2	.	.	TGTGCCAGCGCGGAGGGACGAGCTAACTATGGCTACACCTTC	CASAEGRANYGYTF
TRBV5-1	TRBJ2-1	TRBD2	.	TGCGCCAGCAGCTTTGGGACTATCTACAATGAGCAGTTCTTC	CASSFGTIYNEQFF
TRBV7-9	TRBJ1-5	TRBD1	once	TGTGCCAGCAGCATGGGACAGGGATTGAGCAATCAGCCCCAGCATTTT	CASSMGQGLSNQPQHF
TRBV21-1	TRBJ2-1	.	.	TGTGCCAGCAGCAAAGTGTGGGCCGGCTCCTACAATGAGCAGTTCTTC	CASSKVWAGSYNEQFF
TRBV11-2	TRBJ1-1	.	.	TGTGCCAGCAGCTTCTCGGCAGGGTCGGACACTGAAGCTTTCTTT	CASSFSAGSDTEAFF
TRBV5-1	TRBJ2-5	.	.	TGCGCCAGCAGACCCCCTGGAGCTTACTTACAAGAGACCCAGTACTTC	CASRPPGAYLQETQYF
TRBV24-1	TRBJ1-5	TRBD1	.	TGTGCCACCAAAGGGACAGGGGGCAATCAGCCCCAGCATTTT	CATKGTGGNQPQHF
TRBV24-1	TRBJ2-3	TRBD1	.	TGTGCCACCAGTGAAAAATGGACAGGGGGTACCACAGATACGCAGTATTTT	CATSEKWTGGTTDTQYF
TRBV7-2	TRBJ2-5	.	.	TGTGCCAGCAGTCTCTGGGGAGAAGAGACCCAGTACTTC	CASSLWGEETQYF
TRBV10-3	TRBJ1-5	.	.	TGTGCCATCAGTGAGTCAGGACATAGCAATCAGCCCCAGCATTTT	CAISESGHSNQPQHF
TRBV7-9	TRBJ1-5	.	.	TGTGCCAGCAGCTTAGCAGGGGTGGGTCAGCCCCAGCATTTT	CASSLAGVGQPQHF
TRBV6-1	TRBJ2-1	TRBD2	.	TGTGCCAGCAGTGAGTTACTAGCGGGAGCCTACAATGAGCAGTTCTTC	CASSELLAGAYNEQFF
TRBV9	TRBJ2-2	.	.	TGTGCCAGCAGCTTGGGACACCAGAACACCGGGGAGCTGTTTTTT	CASSLGHQNTGELFF
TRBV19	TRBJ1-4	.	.	TGTGCCAGTAGTATTACCCGGGTTAATGAAAAACTGTTTTTT	CASSITRVNEKLFF
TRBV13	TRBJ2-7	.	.	TGTGCCAGCAGCTTCACGGGAGCGGGCGAGCAGTACTTC	CASSFTGAGEQYF
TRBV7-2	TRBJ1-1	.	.	TGTGCCAGCAGCTTAGCGTGGGGAGGGGCTTTCTTT	CASSLAWGGAFF
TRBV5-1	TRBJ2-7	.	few	TGCGCCAGCAGCTTCCGGGAAGGCAGCGAGCAGTACTTC	CASSFREGSEQYF
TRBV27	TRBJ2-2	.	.	TGTGCCAGCAGTTTAGCCTGGAGTTCCGGGGAGCTGTTTTTT	CASSLAWSSGELFF
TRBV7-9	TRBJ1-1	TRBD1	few	TGTGCCAGTGGGGCTGGGCAGGGGGACGCTGAAGCTTTCTTT	CASGAGQGDAEAFF
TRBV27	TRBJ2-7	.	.	TGTGCCAGCAGTTTAAAGCGAGTCGGCTACGAGCAGTACTTC	CASSLKRVGYEQYF
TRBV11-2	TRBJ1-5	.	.	TGTGCCAGCAGCTCGACTGGGGCGGATCAGCCCCAGCATTTT	CASSSTGADQPQHF
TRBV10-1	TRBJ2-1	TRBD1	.	TGCGCCAGCAGCCGGGGACAGGGGATGAACAATGAGCAGTTCTTC	CASSRGQGMNNEQFF
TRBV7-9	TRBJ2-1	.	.	TGTGCCAGCGAGCGGATCCTCTCCTACAATGAGCAGTTCTTC	CASERILSYNEQFF
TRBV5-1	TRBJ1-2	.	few	TGCGCCAGCTTGGGGGGGACCCGAGACTATGGCTACACCTTC	CASLGGTRDYGYTF
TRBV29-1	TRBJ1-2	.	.	TGCAGCGTTCACCGAGGGACAAACGGTGGCTACACCTTC	CSVHRGTNGGYTF
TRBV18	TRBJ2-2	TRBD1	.	TGTGCCAGCTCACCAAGAAGGACAGGGAAGGATTCCGGGGAGCTGTTTTTT	CASSPRRTGKDSGELFF
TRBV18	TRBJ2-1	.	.	TGTGCCAGCTCACCAGGCCCAGACAATGAGCAGTTCTTC	CASSPGPDNEQFF
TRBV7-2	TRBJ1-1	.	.	TGTGCCAGCAGCCAAGCGGCCTTAGCGCCGGCTTTCTTT	CASSQAALAPAFF
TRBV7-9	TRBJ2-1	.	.	TGTGCCAGCAGCTTAATGGGCGCAAACTCCTACAATGAGCAGTTCTTC	CASSLMGANSYNEQFF
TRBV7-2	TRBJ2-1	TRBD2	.	TGTGCCAGCAGCTTAGCGTTTGATAGCGGGAGAAGCAAGTTCTTC	CASSLAFDSGRSKFF
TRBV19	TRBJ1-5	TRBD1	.	TGTGCCAGTACTCCGGGACAGGGCCTTTCGGGCCAGCATTTT	CASTPGQGLSGQHF
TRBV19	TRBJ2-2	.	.	TGTGCCAGTAGTATTCGTTGGGGGACTTCCTTAAACACCGGGGAGCTGTTTTTT	CASSIRWGTSLNTGELFF
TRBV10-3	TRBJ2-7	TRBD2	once	TGTGCCACCCGCCGGGCGGGAGGAGGCTCCTACGAGCAGTACTTC	CATRRAGGGSYEQYF
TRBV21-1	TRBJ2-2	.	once	TGTGCCAGCAGCAACGGAAGACGGGGAGACACCGGGGAGCTGTTTTTT	CASSNGRRGDTGELFF
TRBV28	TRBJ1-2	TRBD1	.	TGTGCCAGCAGTTTACTACAGGGGTATGGCTACACCTTC	CASSLLQGYGYTF
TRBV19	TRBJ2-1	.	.	TGTGCCAGTAGTATATCTCCTAGCTATTATGAGCAGTTCTTC	CASSISPSYYEQFF
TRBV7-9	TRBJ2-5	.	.	TGTGCCAGCAGCTCCAGAGGGAGGGAGACCCAGTACTTC	CASSSRGRETQYF
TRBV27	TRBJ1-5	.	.	TGTGCCAGCAGGGGGGCCAATAGCAATCAGCCCCAGCATTTT	CASRGANSNQPQHF
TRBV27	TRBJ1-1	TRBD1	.	TGTGCCAGCAGTTTAACGGGACAGATGAACACTGAAGCTTTCTTT	CASSLTGQMNTEAFF
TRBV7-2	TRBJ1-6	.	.	TGTGCCAGCAGCTCCTTTGAGGGGGGGTATTCACCCCTCCACTTT	CASSSFEGGYSPLHF
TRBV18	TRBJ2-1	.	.	TGTGCCAGCTCACCTAGAGTATACAATGAGCAGTTCTTC	CASSPRVYNEQFF